This T cell receptor beta chain was sequenced for a study of tumor-infiltrating lymphocytes in localized non-small cell lung cancer. Germline assignment: CDR1 LNHNV and CDR2 YYDKDF (reference sequence). The CDR3 consists of 15 residues. Trimming pared 5 bases from V and 5 bases from J, leaving 15 bases between. Repertoires were generated with immunoSEQ multiplex PCR, while TCRdb's copy carries only in-frame clones and drops some. This table has about 14,000 clones, 82% appearing once. The sample was lung tumor tissue. The source of this sequence is a human donor with non-small cell lung cancer. The rearrangement joins TRBV15 to TRBJ1-4; no clear D. The CDR3 coding sequence is TGTGCCACCAGCGGAGGTAACGTAAGGAATGAAAAACTGTTTTTT. This codes for CATSGGNVRNEKLFF.